The entry below gives a single TCR beta chain sequence along with its context. The antigen is unknown. The data are from a study of CD8+CD57+ T cells in acquired aplastic anemia. Overall study context: When averaged, DNA from sorted CD4+ and CD8+ cells came to approximately 3.2 ug. Overall study results and limits: The number of CD8+ CDR3 sequences shared by patients and controls was 25 to 35.

The sequenced patients had an expansion of CD8+CD57+ cells seen by flow cytometry. Severe acquired aplastic anemia affected all patients. Blood sampling was performed on the patients, and none of them had received therapy by then. J was trimmed by 3 bases and V by 4 bases; bases with no gene match: 5. This CDR3 has 14 amino acids. Germline V gene lookup returns CDR1 SGHNT and CDR2 YYREEE (reference sequence). The use of genomic DNA as template underpinned the TCR beta VDJ and CDR3 profiling. A single record per CDR3 protein comes from TCRdb applying MiXCR to the reads. The sample lists 150,000 or so distinct CDR3 sequences, around half seen once, with roughly 30% in the top ten.

The specimen sequenced was sorted CD4+, CD8+, or CD8+CD57+ T cells (not recorded which) from PBMCs. This chain links TRBV5-4 with TRBJ2-7; TRBD1 matches at 9 bases. This clonotype was obtained from a human donor with aplastic anemia. The CDR3 here is CASSQTTGGYEQYF. CDR3 nucleotide sequence: TGTGCCAGCAGCCAGACGACAGGGGGCTACGAGCAGTACTTC. Combining the CDR3 with reference TRBV5-4 and TRBJ2-7 gives the whole variable domain ETGVTQSPTHLIKTRGQQVTLRCSSQSGHNTVSWYQQALGQGPQFIFQYYREEENGRGNFPPRFSGLQFPNYSSELNVNALELDDSALYLCASSQTTGGYEQYFGPGTRLTVT.